This T cell receptor beta chain was sequenced during a study of shared clonotypes between healthy human individuals. Study-level findings and limits: Naive CD4 clonotypes overlapped across a few donors at roughly 5.1%.

The method was immunoSEQ multiplex PCR; TCRdb's version includes in-frame clones alone and lacks a portion of them. The sample contains approximately 1.4 million clones, under 99% of which appear only once. Trimming shortened V by 8 bases and J by 10 bases, and 24 bases separated the two germline ends. The CDR3 extends over 15 amino acids. The V gene's germline CDR1 is MDHEN and CDR2 SYDVKM. Notes on this clone: Its antigen is currently unknown.

The sample was naive CD4+ T cells sorted from blood. Subset indicated: CD45RA+ positively selected. The rearrangement links TRBV28 to TRBJ2-1; D ambiguous. This TCR came from a man younger than 45 in good health. This CDR3 is CASVKLDRIMGEQFF. The DNA of the CDR3 is TGTGCCAGCGTTAAACTCGACCGGATAATGGGGGAGCAGTTCTTC.